The 31 T cell receptor beta chains below were found in one sample sequenced in a study of shared T cell receptors in the human thymus. The repertoire was sequenced with immunoSEQ multiplex PCR; TCRdb's copy has only in-frame clones and lacks some. The sample includes hundreds of thousands of clones, about 89% of them seen just once. A further study also used this sample, focusing on human thymus T cells.

Sequenced: thymocytes. Source of these receptors: a boy less than two years old with a congenital heart defect.

The chain joins TRBV5-4 to TRBJ2-3; 11 bases map to TRBD1. This CDR3 is built from 16 residues. V shed 3 bases and J 4 bases; nucleotides not matched to a gene: 7. CDR1 SGHNT and CDR2 YYREEE come from the germline V gene (reference sequence). In nucleotides, the CDR3 is TGTGCCAGCAGCTCCTCCCGGGACAGGGGGGCAGATACGCAGTATTTT. As protein: CASSSSRDRGADTQYF.

To note about this clone: This sample also contains other DNA sequences that code for the same CDR3. J is TRBJ2-5 and V is TRBV9, with 8 bases aligning to TRBD2. CDR1 is SGDLS and CDR2 is YYNGEE in the germline V gene. The CDR3 extends over 14 amino acids. With V trimmed by 0 bases and J by 3 bases, 1 base remained unmatched. The CDR3 is CASSVEAGEETQYF. CDR3 DNA sequence: TGTGCCAGCAGCGTAGAAGCGGGGGAAGAGACCCAGTACTTC.

CDR3: CASSPLRQGAYYVNEQFF. Here the CDR3 DNA reads TGTGCCAGCAGTCCTCTGCGACAGGGGGCATACTATGTAAATGAGCAGTTCTTC. J is TRBJ2-1 and V is TRBV28; 10 bases match TRBD1. Germline assignment: CDR1 MDHEN and CDR2 SYDVKM. V was clipped by 5 bases and J by 7 bases; unmatched bases: 17. This CDR3 contains 18 residues.

V and J are TRBV28 and TRBJ2-1; 10 nucleotides agree with TRBD2. This CDR3 has 18 residues. V shed 8 bases and J 12 bases; nucleotides not matched to a gene: 25. Germline CDR1 is MDHEN and CDR2 is SYDVKM. CDR3 region: CASSTPTRTSGNRERQFF. In DNA form, the CDR3 reads TGTGCCAGCTCAACCCCCACAAGAACTAGCGGGAATAGAGAGAGGCAGTTCTTC.

This chain joins TRBV30 and TRBJ2-6, with D perhaps matching TRBD2 (6 bases). The germline V gene has CDR1 GTSNPN and CDR2 SVGIG (reference sequence). V was clipped by 3 bases and J by 1 base, with 19 bases between them. The CDR3 has 18 residues. The CDR3 DNA is TGTGCCTGGAGGAAGGGTCCGGGGGAACGGTCTGGGGCCAACGTCCTGACTTTC. This gives the protein CAWRKGPGERSGANVLTF.

The V call is TRBV19, the J call TRBJ2-7; a possible D gene is TRBD2 (6 bases). The CDR3 is made up of 12 amino acids. The germline V gene encodes CDR1 LNHDA and CDR2 SQIVND (reference sequence). V gave up 1 base and J gave up 5 bases, with 6 bases separating them. The CDR3 loop is CASSIGGNEQYF. CDR3 DNA: TGTGCCAGTAGTATAGGCGGGAACGAGCAGTACTTC.

The J gene is TRBJ1-2, the V gene TRBV28; 8 nucleotides match TRBD1. Germline lookup yields CDR1 MDHEN and CDR2 SYDVKM. The trim removed 6 bases at V and 0 bases at J, leaving 12 bases unmatched. The CDR3 extends over 17 amino acids. The CDR3 sequence is CASSTRTGRVANYGYTF. CDR3 coding DNA: TGTGCCAGCAGCACGAGGACAGGGCGGGTGGCTAACTATGGCTACACCTTC.

V and J are TRBV7-2 and TRBJ2-1, with 8 bases matching TRBD2. In germline, CDR1 is SGHTA, CDR2 FQGNSA. CDR3 size: 17 residues. V trimming: 4 bases; J trimming: 4 bases; junction bases outside the gene matches: 12. Written as DNA, the CDR3 is TGTGCCAGCAGCTCCCCGGCGGGGGGCGGCGGGTACAATGAGCAGTTCTTC. It codes for CASSSPAGGGGYNEQFF.

The gene calls are TRBV27 and TRBJ2-1, with 16 bases aligning to TRBD2. Germline lookup yields CDR1 MNHEY and CDR2 SMNVEV (reference sequence). The CDR3 is made up of 22 amino acids. Trimming cost V 6 bases and J 3 bases; bases outside gene matches: 20. Here the CDR3 reads CASSWRSAGLAGGPIVYNEQFF. CDR3 bases: TGTGCCAGCAGCTGGCGTTCGGCGGGACTAGCGGGAGGGCCGATAGTCTACAATGAGCAGTTCTTC.

The rearrangement uses TRBV7-8 and TRBJ2-1; 8 positions match TRBD1. J gave up 4 bases and V 1 base, and 9 bases lay outside the gene matches. This CDR3 has 17 amino acids. Germline V lookup: CDR1 SGHVS, CDR2 FQNEAQ. CDR3 sequence reads: CASSLVSETGEYNEQFF. Written as DNA, the CDR3 is TGTGCCAGCAGCTTAGTATCCGAGACAGGGGAATACAATGAGCAGTTCTTC.

The J gene is TRBJ1-1, the V gene TRBV30; D unclear. CDR1 and CDR2 from the germline V gene are GTSNPN and SVGIG (reference sequence). V was clipped by 0 bases and J by 2 bases, with 13 bases between them. The CDR3 has 15 amino acids. This CDR3 is CAWSVRQDINTEAFF. The CDR3 bases are TGTGCCTGGAGTGTACGCCAAGACATCAACACTGAAGCTTTCTTT.

The CDR3 protein is CASSQESGQGSYNEQFF. The CDR3 DNA is TGCGCCAGCAGCCAAGAAAGCGGCCAGGGGTCCTACAATGAGCAGTTCTTC. The J gene is TRBJ2-1, the V gene TRBV4-3, with D perhaps matching TRBD1 (6 bases). The CDR3 runs 17 residues. V shed 0 bases and J shed 1 base, with 13 bases lying between them. Germline V gene data show CDR1 as LGHNA and CDR2 as YSLEER.

J is TRBJ2-7 and V is TRBV7-2; TRBD1 aligns across 7 bases. Per germline, CDR1 SGHTA and CDR2 FQGNSA. The CDR3 runs to 15 residues. V trimming: 1 base; J trimming: 5 bases; junction bases outside the gene matches: 8. This CDR3 reads CASSLVETGSHEQYF. CDR3 DNA sequence: TGTGCCAGCAGCTTAGTCGAGACAGGGTCCCACGAGCAGTACTTC.

V and J are TRBV5-6 and TRBJ2-1; the match to TRBD2 covers 7 bases. Germline-derived CDR1 and CDR2 are SGHDT and YYEEEE. V lost 5 bases, J lost 1 base, and 9 bases stayed unmatched. The CDR3 has 16 residues. The DNA for the CDR3 is TGTGCCAGCAGTTCACCAGGGCGGGGGTCCTACAATGAGCAGTTCTTC. It translates to CASSSPGRGSYNEQFF. Variable domain in full (rest from reference TRBV5-6 and TRBJ2-1): DAGVTQSPTHLIKTRGQQVTLRCSPKSGHDTVSWYQQALGQGPQFIFQYYEEEERQRGNFPDRFSGHQFPNYSSELNVNALLLGDSALYLCASSSPGRGSYNEQFFGPGTRLTVL.

CDR3 coding DNA: TGTGCCAGCAGTTCTAGCGGGAGAGGCGACGAGCAGTACTTC. This translates into CASSSSGRGDEQYF. The genes are TRBV6-5 and TRBJ2-7, with 10 bases aligning to TRBD2. The CDR3 loop spans 14 amino acids. The ends lost 4 bases at V and 5 bases at J; junction bases unmatched: 5. Looked up from germline, CDR1 is MNHEY and CDR2 is SVGAGI.

The chain joins TRBV19 to TRBJ2-7; D not resolved. Germline V gives CDR1 LNHDA, CDR2 SQIVND (reference sequence). The CDR3 has 15 residues. With 1 base removed from V and 2 bases from J, the gap between germline ends came to 12 bases. This CDR3 is CASSIVAKDAYEQYF. In nucleotides, the CDR3 is TGTGCCAGTAGTATAGTGGCCAAAGATGCCTACGAGCAGTACTTC.

This clone appeared a single time. The J gene is TRBJ2-3, the V gene TRBV4-3; perhaps TRBD1 as D (6 bases). CDR1 and CDR2 from the germline V gene are LGHNA and YSLEER. The CDR3 spans 17 residues. Trimming took off 0 bases at V and 5 bases at J, with 18 bases between the two ends. The CDR3 region is CASSQEAINRELDTQYF. The CDR3 DNA sequence: TGCGCCAGCAGCCAAGAGGCCATAAACAGGGAACTAGATACGCAGTATTTT.

The rearrangement uses TRBV7-9 and TRBJ2-3, with 9 positions matching TRBD2. J was trimmed by 6 bases and V by 5 bases; bases with no gene match: 12. CDR3 length: 16 residues. In germline, CDR1 is SEHNR, CDR2 FQNEAQ (reference sequence). The CDR3 region is CASSPRGSGRGDTQYF. In DNA form, the CDR3 reads TGTGCCAGCAGCCCAAGGGGTAGCGGGAGAGGCGATACGCAGTATTTT.

The V and J genes are TRBV4-3 and TRBJ2-1; perhaps TRBD2 as D (5 bases). The CDR3 has 16 amino acids. Trimming removed 1 base from V and 0 bases from J, with 10 bases in between. The V gene's germline CDR1 is LGHNA and CDR2 YSLEER. CDR3: CASSQGGNHSYNEQFF. The DNA of the CDR3 is TGCGCCAGCAGCCAAGGAGGGAACCACTCCTACAATGAGCAGTTCTTC.

This chain connects TRBV2 to TRBJ2-7; D might be TRBD1 (5 bases). Per germline, CDR1 SNHLY and CDR2 FYNNEI. Between the trimmed V and J ends, which lost 7 bases and 5 bases, there was a span of 15 bases. The CDR3 consists of 13 residues. The CDR3 DNA follows: TGTGCCAGCAAAGGAACAGGAGTGGACGAGCAGTACTTC. It codes for CASKGTGVDEQYF.

The CDR3 is CASSQPTGSTYGYTF. In nucleotides, the CDR3 is TGCGCCAGCAGCCAACCTACCGGGTCCACTTATGGCTACACCTTC. This sequence joins TRBV4-1 and TRBJ1-2, with D uncertain. The germline V gene encodes CDR1 MGHRA and CDR2 YSYEKL. Trimming removed 2 bases from V and 5 bases from J, with 15 bases in between. This CDR3 has 15 amino acids.

CDR3 nucleotides: TGCGCCAGCAGCCAAGTTCGGGAATACGAGCAGTACTTC. Its translation: CASSQVREYEQYF. V usage is TRBV4-3 and J usage is TRBJ2-7, with D tentatively TRBD2 (5 bases). Trimming shortened V by 1 base and J by 4 bases, and 8 bases separated the two germline ends. CDR1 is LGHNA, CDR2 YSLEER, per germline. The CDR3 totals 13 residues.

This clone has only one observation. The chain is built from TRBV25-1 and TRBJ1-1; D might be TRBD1 (5 bases). Germline CDR1 MGHDK, CDR2 SYGVNS. V dropped 1 base and J dropped 5 bases, with 14 bases sitting between them. CDR3 length equals 15 residues. In DNA form, the CDR3 reads TGTGCCAGCAGTGAATTCTGGCAGGGCAAAACTGAAGCTTTCTTT. Protein product: CASSEFWQGKTEAFF.

The chain joins TRBV27 to TRBJ1-5; weak D call: TRBD1 (5 bases). V shed 3 bases and J shed 4 bases, with 10 bases lying between them. CDR1 is MNHEY, CDR2 SMNVEV, per germline (reference sequence). CDR3 length: 14 amino acids. DNA for the CDR3: TGTGCCAGCAGTTTGTCAGGGTCAAATCAGCCCCAGCATTTT. Translating it yields CASSLSGSNQPQHF.

The chain joins TRBV2 to TRBJ1-5, with D perhaps TRBD1 (6 bases). The CDR3 runs 17 residues. The V and J ends lost 4 bases and 5 bases respectively, with 21 bases between them. Germline lookup yields CDR1 SNHLY and CDR2 FYNNEI. CDR3 sequence: CASSVRPEKDSHQPQHF. The CDR3 DNA follows: TGTGCCAGCAGTGTGCGCCCGGAAAAGGACAGCCATCAGCCCCAGCATTTT.

This clone was seen only once. The J gene is TRBJ1-2, the V gene TRBV7-9; D possibly corresponds to TRBD1 (6 bases). Germline V gives CDR1 SEHNR, CDR2 FQNEAQ (reference sequence). The CDR3 has 11 amino acids. Between the trimmed V and J ends, which lost 5 bases and 10 bases, there was a span of 11 bases. CDR3 amino acids: CASSPRTDYTF. CDR3 DNA: TGTGCCAGCAGCCCGAGGACAGACTACACCTTC.

CDR3 residues: CASSASPDRRNYGYTF. DNA of the CDR3: TGTGCCAGCAGTGCCTCACCCGACAGGAGGAACTATGGCTACACCTTC. The gene calls are TRBV6-4 and TRBJ1-2, with D possibly TRBD1 on 6 matching bases. Germline V lookup: CDR1 MRHNA, CDR2 SNTAGT. V was cut by 4 bases and J by 2 bases, with 17 bases left in between. The CDR3 sequence is 16 residues long.

Only one count was recorded for this clone. The V call is TRBV27, the J call TRBJ2-3; 13 bases agree with TRBD2. There are 17 residues in the CDR3. V shed 1 base and J 4 bases; nucleotides not matched to a gene: 5. The germline V gene encodes CDR1 MNHEY and CDR2 SMNVEV (reference sequence). DNA of the CDR3: TGTGCCAGCAGTTTATTCGGGACTAGCGGGAACGCAGATACGCAGTATTTT. This codes for CASSLFGTSGNADTQYF.

This clone appeared a few times. The chain employs TRBV6-4 and TRBJ1-6; perhaps TRBD1 as D (6 bases). The germline CDR1 and CDR2 sequences are MRHNA and SNTAGT. V lost 6 bases and J lost 7, with 10 bases in between. The CDR3 extends over 13 amino acids. CDR3 residues: CASSPDSNSPLHF. CDR3 nucleotides: TGTGCCAGCAGCCCGGACAGCAATTCACCCCTCCACTTT.

The genes are TRBV5-1 and TRBJ1-2, with D possibly being TRBD1 (6 bases). With 0 bases removed from V and 1 base from J, the gap between germline ends came to 10 bases. The CDR3 length is 15 residues. Looked up from germline, CDR1 is SGHRS and CDR2 is YFSETQ. CDR3 coding DNA: TGCGCCAGCAGCTTGGACGCAGGGGATAACTATGGCTACACCTTC. Its translation is CASSLDAGDNYGYTF.

This sequence joins TRBV4-3 and TRBJ2-1; TRBD2 agrees at 8 bases. CDR1 LGHNA and CDR2 YSLEER come from the germline V gene. The V gene end was trimmed by 6 bases and the J gene end by 6 bases; junction bases not matched to a gene: 10. The CDR3 consists of 15 residues. In DNA form, the CDR3 reads TGCGCCAGCAGGGGGAGCGGGAGTGCTCTCAATGAGCAGTTCTTC. Encoded protein: CASRGSGSALNEQFF.